This T cell receptor (beta chain) was sequenced for a study of shared clonotypes between healthy human individuals. Concerning this clone: Its antigen is currently unknown.

Sequencing was performed with immunoSEQ multiplex PCR; in TCRdb, only in-frame clones are kept and a portion is missing. The repertoire holds hundreds of thousands of clones, with 73% as singletons. Germline-derived CDR1 and CDR2 are MNHNY and SVGAGI (reference sequence). The CDR3 runs 16 residues. The J segment lost 4 bases and the V segment lost 0 bases, leaving 1 base of the junction unmatched. General study points: Sequencing of the sorted subsets was shown by rarefaction to be incomplete despite large depth.

What was sequenced was memory CD4+ T cells sorted from blood. As to subset: CD45RA-negative fraction. The sequence was collected from a woman aged 25 to 39 in good health. The chain is built from TRBV6-6 and TRBJ2-2; 11 positions agree with TRBD1. The CDR3 DNA sequence: TGTGCCAGCAGTTACTCGGGGACAGGGGGCACCGGGGAGCTGTTTTTT. It translates to CASSYSGTGGTGELFF.